Below are 13 T cell receptor beta chains sequenced from a single sample in a study of T cell responses to AZD1222 COVID-19 vaccine. Only in-frame clones appear in the TCRdb table, and some are missing; sequencing was by immunoSEQ multiplex PCR. The data contain 180,000 or so clones, 92% of them seen just once; the ten biggest clones take up around 1.9%. The material was peripheral blood, obtained 28 days after the second AZD1222 dose. The origin of the receptors is an adult who received the AZD1222 COVID-19 vaccine.

The gene calls are TRBV4-2 and TRBJ2-3; 8 bases are a match to TRBD2. The CDR3 contains 14 residues. Germline V lookup: CDR1 LGHNA, CDR2 YNFKEQ. J lost 1 base, V lost 7 bases, and 4 bases had no gene match. Written as DNA, the CDR3 is TGTGCCAGCACCCGGGGGGGCGGCACAGATACGCAGTATTTT. Its protein is CASTRGGGTDTQYF.

The CDR3 is CASSPRDRVRSPLHF. CDR3 sequence (DNA): TGTGCCAGCAGTCCCCGGGACAGGGTTCGATCACCCCTCCACTTT. The chain carries TRBV28 and TRBJ1-6; 9 nucleotides agree with TRBD1. Germline lookup yields CDR1 MDHEN and CDR2 SYDVKM. The ends lost 5 bases at V and 10 bases at J; junction bases unmatched: 9. This CDR3 has 15 amino acids.

The chain employs TRBV7-6 and TRBJ2-1, with D possibly being TRBD2 (5 bases). CDR1 SGHVS and CDR2 FNYEAQ come from the germline V gene. This CDR3 is 18 amino acids long. The germline V and J ends were trimmed by 5 bases and 5 bases, with 25 bases remaining between them. CDR3 protein: CASSRTPAGLQPHNEQFF. As DNA, the CDR3 is TGTGCCAGCAGCAGAACCCCCGCGGGCCTTCAACCCCACAATGAGCAGTTCTTC.

This clone was picked up a small number of times. The V and J genes are TRBV24-1 and TRBJ1-5; 8 positions agree with TRBD1. Per germline, CDR1 KGHDR and CDR2 SFDVKD. J lost 3 bases, V lost 3 bases, and 6 bases had no gene match. This CDR3 comprises 16 residues. DNA for the CDR3: TGTGCCACCAGTGATCCAAGACAGGGGTACAATCAGCCCCAGCATTTT. It specifies CATSDPRQGYNQPQHF.

J is TRBJ2-1 and V is TRBV12-5; 8 nucleotides line up with TRBD1. Germline V gene sequence: CDR1 LGHNT, CDR2 FRNRAP. V dropped 4 bases and J dropped 12; count of bases not matched to a gene: 17. This CDR3 spans 16 amino acids. The CDR3 loop reads CASGSGDGQGSMGQFF. The CDR3 DNA sequence: TGTGCTAGTGGTTCAGGAGATGGACAGGGAAGCATGGGGCAGTTCTTC.

The rearrangement uses TRBV3-1 (or the pseudogene TRBV3-2) and TRBJ2-5; TRBD1 aligns across 7 bases. CDR3 length: 14 residues. Germline V gives CDR1 LGHDT, CDR2 YNNKEL (reference sequence). After removal of 4 bases from V and 3 bases from J, the junction contained 5 bases not matched to a gene. In DNA form, the CDR3 reads TGTGCCAGCAGCCCCTCCGGGACAGAAGAGACCCAGTACTTC. Encoded protein: CASSPSGTEETQYF.

This clone was counted a few times. The chain recombines TRBV11-3 with TRBJ1-1; no clear D. Trimming shortened V by 0 bases and J by 6 bases, and 8 bases separated the two germline ends. Germline V lookup: CDR1 SGHNT, CDR2 YENEEA. The CDR3 has 13 amino acids. CDR3 amino acids: CASSLEERAEAFF. The CDR3 region has the DNA TGTGCCAGCAGCTTAGAAGAGCGGGCTGAAGCTTTCTTT.

This chain links TRBV7-6 with TRBJ1-6, with D maybe TRBD1 (6 bases). The CDR3 has 16 amino acids. CDR1 and CDR2 (germline): SGHVS, FNYEAQ. V was cut by 5 bases and J by 9 bases, with 20 bases left in between. CDR3 sequence reads: CASSPNRQVGGSPLHF. The CDR3 region has the DNA TGTGCCAGCAGCCCAAACCGACAGGTCGGGGGTTCACCCCTCCACTTT.

The gene calls are TRBV18 and TRBJ1-1; the D is unclear. The CDR3 consists of 14 residues. CDR1 and CDR2 from the germline V gene are KGHSH and LQKENI. V lost 2 bases and J 1 base, leaving 8 bases between the germline ends. This CDR3 is CASSPMTRNTEAFF. The CDR3, as DNA: TGTGCCAGCTCACCAATGACCAGGAACACTGAAGCTTTCTTT.

This chain links TRBV27 with TRBJ1-3; D is unresolved. Germline V gene data show CDR1 as MNHEY and CDR2 as SMNVEV (reference sequence). The CDR3 extends over 14 amino acids. Between the trimmed V and J ends, which lost 4 bases and 1 base, there was a span of 8 bases. The CDR3 DNA follows: TGTGCCAGCAGTTACGACGGGTCTGGAAACACCATATATTTT. Amino acid sequence: CASSYDGSGNTIYF.

The V and J genes are TRBV4-2 and TRBJ2-3; D remains ambiguous. CDR3 length equals 14 residues. V lost 4 bases, J lost 1 base, and 9 bases lay in between. Germline CDR1 is LGHNA and CDR2 is YNFKEQ. The CDR3 region has the DNA TGTGCCAGCAGCCCGGGTGGACGCACAGATACGCAGTATTTT. This translates into CASSPGGRTDTQYF.

This chain uses TRBV7-9 with TRBJ2-1; possible D gene TRBD1, 5 bases. CDR1 is SEHNR, CDR2 FQNEAQ, per germline (reference sequence). This CDR3 has 13 residues. V was trimmed by 1 base and J by 10 bases, leaving 11 bases between them. The CDR3 nucleotides are TGTGCCAGCAGCTTAGTAGGGGCCGCCGAGCAGTTCTTC. As protein: CASSLVGAAEQFF.

The chain combines TRBV6-6 with TRBJ1-6; D is uncertain. V lost 6 bases and J 7 bases, leaving 4 bases between the germline ends. CDR1 is MNHNY and CDR2 is SVGAGI in the germline V gene (reference sequence). This CDR3 region has 11 residues. The CDR3 sequence is CASSHNSPLHF. The CDR3 DNA is TGTGCCAGCAGCCACAATTCACCCCTCCACTTT.